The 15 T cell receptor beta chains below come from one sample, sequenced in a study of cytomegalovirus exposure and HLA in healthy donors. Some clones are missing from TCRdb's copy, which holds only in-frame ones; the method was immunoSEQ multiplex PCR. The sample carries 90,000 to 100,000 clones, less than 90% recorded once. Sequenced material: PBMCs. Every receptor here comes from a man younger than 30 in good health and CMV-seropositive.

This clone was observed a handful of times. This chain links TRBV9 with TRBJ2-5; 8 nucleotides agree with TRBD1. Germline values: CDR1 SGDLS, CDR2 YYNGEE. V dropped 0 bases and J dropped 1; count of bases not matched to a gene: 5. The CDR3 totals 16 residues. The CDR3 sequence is CASSVGTGFVQETQYF. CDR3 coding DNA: TGTGCCAGCAGCGTAGGGACAGGGTTTGTCCAAGAGACCCAGTACTTC.

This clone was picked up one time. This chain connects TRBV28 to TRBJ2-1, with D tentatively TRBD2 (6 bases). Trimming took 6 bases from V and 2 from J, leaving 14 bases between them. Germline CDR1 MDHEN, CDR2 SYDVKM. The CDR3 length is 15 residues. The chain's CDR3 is CASRSTGVPYNEQFF. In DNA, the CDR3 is TGTGCCAGCAGAAGTACGGGAGTTCCCTACAATGAGCAGTTCTTC.

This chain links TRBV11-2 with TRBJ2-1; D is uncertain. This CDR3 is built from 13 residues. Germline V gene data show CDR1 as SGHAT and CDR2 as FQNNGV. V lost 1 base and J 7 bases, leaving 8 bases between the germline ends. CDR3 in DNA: TGTGCCAGCAGCTTAGTCTCAGGTAATGAGCAGTTCTTC. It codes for CASSLVSGNEQFF.

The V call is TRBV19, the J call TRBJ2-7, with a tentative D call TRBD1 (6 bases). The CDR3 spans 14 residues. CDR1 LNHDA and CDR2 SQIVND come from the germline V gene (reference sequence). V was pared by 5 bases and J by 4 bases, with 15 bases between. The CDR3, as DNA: TGTGCCAGTAGTGAGAGAGGACAGCTTTACGAGCAGTACTTC. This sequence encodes CASSERGQLYEQYF.

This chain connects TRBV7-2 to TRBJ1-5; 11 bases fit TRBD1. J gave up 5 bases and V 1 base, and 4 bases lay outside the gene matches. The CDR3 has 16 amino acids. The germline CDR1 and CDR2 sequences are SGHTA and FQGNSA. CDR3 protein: CASSLVGTGGDQPQHF. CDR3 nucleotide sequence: TGTGCCAGCAGCTTAGTGGGGACAGGGGGAGATCAGCCCCAGCATTTT.

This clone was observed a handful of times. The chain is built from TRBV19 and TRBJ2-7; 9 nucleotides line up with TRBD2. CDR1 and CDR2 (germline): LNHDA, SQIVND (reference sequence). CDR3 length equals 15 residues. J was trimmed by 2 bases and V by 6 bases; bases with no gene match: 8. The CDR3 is CASSPYGGGAYEQYF. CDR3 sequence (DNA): TGTGCCAGTAGCCCATATGGCGGGGGGGCCTACGAGCAGTACTTC.

This chain's CDR3 is CASSTPGTSGRGYNEQFF. The CDR3 nucleotides read TGTGCCAGTAGTACCCCCGGGACTAGCGGGAGGGGCTACAATGAGCAGTTCTTC. The J gene is TRBJ2-1, the V gene TRBV19; 16 bases match TRBD2. The germline CDR1 and CDR2 sequences are LNHDA and SQIVND (reference sequence). The V segment lost 4 bases and the J segment 3 bases; nucleotides outside the gene matches: 6. This CDR3 is built from 18 residues.

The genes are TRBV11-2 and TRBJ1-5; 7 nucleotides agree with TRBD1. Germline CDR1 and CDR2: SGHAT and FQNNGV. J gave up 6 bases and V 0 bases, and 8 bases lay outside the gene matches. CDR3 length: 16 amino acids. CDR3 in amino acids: CASSLEVGGAGQPQHF. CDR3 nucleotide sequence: TGTGCCAGCAGCTTAGAAGTAGGGGGCGCAGGTCAGCCCCAGCATTTT.

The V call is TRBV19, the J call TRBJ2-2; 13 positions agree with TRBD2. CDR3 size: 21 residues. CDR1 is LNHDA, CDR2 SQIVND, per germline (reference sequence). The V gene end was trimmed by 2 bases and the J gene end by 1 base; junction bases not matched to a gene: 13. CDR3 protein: CASSIRGLAGRLSQNTGELFF. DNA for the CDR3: TGTGCCAGTAGTATACGGGGACTAGCGGGGAGATTATCCCAGAACACCGGGGAGCTGTTTTTT.

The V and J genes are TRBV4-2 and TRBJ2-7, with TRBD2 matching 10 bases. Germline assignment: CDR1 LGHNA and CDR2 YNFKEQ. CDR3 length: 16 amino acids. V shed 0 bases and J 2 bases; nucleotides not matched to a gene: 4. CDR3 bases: TGTGCCAGCAGCCAAGAGATAGCGGGGGGAACCTACGAGCAGTACTTC. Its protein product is CASSQEIAGGTYEQYF.

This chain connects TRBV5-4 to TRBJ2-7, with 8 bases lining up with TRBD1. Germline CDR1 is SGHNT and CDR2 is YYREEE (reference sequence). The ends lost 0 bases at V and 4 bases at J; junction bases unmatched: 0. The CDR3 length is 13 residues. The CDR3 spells CASSLGDRYEQYF. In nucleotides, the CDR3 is TGTGCCAGCAGCTTGGGGGACAGGTACGAGCAGTACTTC.

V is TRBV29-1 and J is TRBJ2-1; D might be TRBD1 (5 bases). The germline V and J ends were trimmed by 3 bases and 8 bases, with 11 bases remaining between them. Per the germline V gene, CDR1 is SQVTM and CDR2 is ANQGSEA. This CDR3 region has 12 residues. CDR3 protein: CSVDQGGHEQFF. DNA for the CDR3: TGCAGCGTTGATCAGGGCGGACATGAGCAGTTCTTC.

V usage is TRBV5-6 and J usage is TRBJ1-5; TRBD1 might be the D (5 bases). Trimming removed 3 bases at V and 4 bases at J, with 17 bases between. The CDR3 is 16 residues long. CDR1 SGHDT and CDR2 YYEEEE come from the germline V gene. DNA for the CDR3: TGTGCCAGCAGCTCCGGATCAGGGAGGGCGAATCAGCCCCAGCATTTT. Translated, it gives CASSSGSGRANQPQHF.

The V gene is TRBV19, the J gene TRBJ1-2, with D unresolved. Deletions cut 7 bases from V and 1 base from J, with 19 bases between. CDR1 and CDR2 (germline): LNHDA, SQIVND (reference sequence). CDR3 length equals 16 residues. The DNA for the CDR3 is TGTGCCAGTATGATATTGGCAGGACGGGATAACTATGGCTACACCTTC. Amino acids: CASMILAGRDNYGYTF.

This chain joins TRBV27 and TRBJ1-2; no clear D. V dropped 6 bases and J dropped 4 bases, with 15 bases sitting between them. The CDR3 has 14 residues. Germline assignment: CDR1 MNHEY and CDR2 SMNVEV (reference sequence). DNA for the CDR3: TGTGCCAGCAGGTTTAAAGGGAGCATCTATGGCTACACCTTC. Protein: CASRFKGSIYGYTF.